What follows are 28 T cell receptor beta chains derived from one specimen sequenced in a study of T cells in Graves' hyperthyroidism and ophthalmopathy. RNA transcripts were the template for amplifying TCR beta CDR3 regions. First-round RT-PCR targeting the TCR CDR3 was performed with the HTBI primer set. TCRdb called the multiplex PCR reads again in MiXCR, with one record for every CDR3 protein. The sample consists of fewer than 450,000 distinct CDR3 sequences, about 17% of them appearing once. The specimen was blood. These receptors were taken from a woman aged 30 to 39 with Graves' hyperthyroidism that later progressed to Graves' ophthalmopathy.

This clonotype appeared a few times. The chain joins TRBV4-1 to TRBJ1-6; D is uncertain. Trimming removed 3 bases from V and 11 bases from J, with 20 bases in between. The length of the CDR3 is 16 residues. The germline V gene encodes CDR1 MGHRA and CDR2 YSYEKL. The CDR3 bases are TGCGCCAGCAGCCATACGTCCCGGACCATCTCACCACCCCTCCACTTT. Translation gives CASSHTSRTISPPLHF.

This clonotype turned up a few times. The chain uses TRBV6-1 and TRBJ2-7; 7 nucleotides agree with TRBD2. The CDR3 runs to 16 residues. The germline V gene encodes CDR1 MNHNS and CDR2 SASEGT. V shed 4 bases, J shed 5 bases, and the junction held 14 bases outside the gene matches. CDR3 nucleotides: TGTGCCAGCAGTGGGCTTTCGAGCGGGAATCTGCACGAGCAGTACTTC. Translating it yields CASSGLSSGNLHEQYF.

This clonotype was detected many times. This chain links TRBV28 with TRBJ1-2; weak D call: TRBD1 (5 bases). The CDR3 has 20 amino acids. V was clipped by 3 bases and J by 0 bases, with 26 bases between them. The V gene's germline CDR1 is MDHEN and CDR2 SYDVKM. The chain's CDR3 is CASSLVISRDAAGANYGYTF. For the CDR3, the DNA is TGTGCCAGCAGTTTGGTAATAAGCCGGGACGCCGCTGGGGCTAACTATGGCTACACCTTC.

This clonotype was counted a few times. The chain has TRBV6-2 or TRBV6-3 and TRBJ2-3; 13 bases line up with TRBD2. Germline V gene lookup returns CDR1 MNHEY and CDR2 SVGEGT. This CDR3 has 20 amino acids. Unmatched junction bases numbered 16, after V lost 7 bases and J lost 0 bases. In DNA form, the CDR3 reads TGTGCCAGCAACCTACATCTATGGACTAGCGGGAGCTCTAGCACAGATACGCAGTATTTT. This codes for CASNLHLWTSGSSSTDTQYF.

The table lists this clonotype with many counts. This chain uses TRBV20-1 with TRBJ2-3; D is ambiguous. The length of the CDR3 is 14 residues. Trimming left V 4 bases short and J 0 bases short, with 11 bases between. Germline V CDR1 and CDR2: DFQATT, SNEGSKA (reference sequence). CDR3 sequence (DNA): TGCAGTGCTAACAGAGTAGGTAGCACAGATACGCAGTATTTT. Its protein is CSANRVGSTDTQYF.

At least ten counts were recorded for this clonotype. The V gene is TRBV4-1, the J gene TRBJ1-1; D is unclear. Deletions cut 0 bases from V and 0 bases from J, with 8 bases between. Germline V gene sequence: CDR1 MGHRA, CDR2 YSYEKL. The length of the CDR3 is 15 residues. The DNA of the CDR3 is TGCGCCAGCAGCCAAGAGTGGCGGATGAACACTGAAGCTTTCTTT. This translates into CASSQEWRMNTEAFF.

Comments on this clonotype: Being one base from a much bigger clone, this may be a read error. V is TRBV6-1 and J is TRBJ2-1; possible D gene TRBD1, 5 bases. Germline V CDR1 and CDR2: MNHNS, SASEGT. The length of the CDR3 is 15 residues. The CDR3 coding sequence is TGTCCCAGCAGTGTAGGCAGGGCGACGTACAATGAGCAGTTCTTC. It translates to CPSSVGRATYNEQFF.

This clonotype was seen at least ten times. The rearrangement joins TRBV30 to TRBJ1-1; no definite D call. In germline, CDR1 is GTSNPN, CDR2 SVGIG (reference sequence). Trimming left V 1 base short and J 4 bases short, with 10 bases between. CDR3 length: 13 amino acids. CDR3 nucleotide sequence: TGTGCCTGGAGTGGGGAGGGCGGCACTGAAGCTTTCTTT. As protein: CAWSGEGGTEAFF.

In its sample, this clonotype was seen many times. CDR3 coding DNA: TGTGCCAGCAGTCTGGGCCTCGGTGGAGATTCACCCCTCCACTTT. The encoded protein is CASSLGLGGDSPLHF. The V and J genes are TRBV28 and TRBJ1-6; D uncertain. The V end lost 5 bases, the J end lost 8 bases, and 16 bases lay between the germline ends. This CDR3 has 15 amino acids. CDR1 MDHEN and CDR2 SYDVKM come from the germline V gene. Full variable domain (outside the CDR3, taken from reference TRBV28 and TRBJ1-6): DVKVTQSSRYLVKRTGEKVFLECVQDMDHENMFWYRQDPGLGLRLIYFSYDVKMKEKGDIPEGYSVSREKKERFSLILESASTNQTSMYLCASSLGLGGDSPLHFGNGTRLTVT.

There are many counts of this clonotype. The V call is TRBV6-1, the J call TRBJ2-7; D uncertain. Germline lookup yields CDR1 MNHNS and CDR2 SASEGT. V lost 0 bases to trimming and J lost 1 base, with 7 bases between them. CDR3 length equals 14 residues. DNA for the CDR3: TGTGCCAGCAGTGAAGCGGGTGGATCCTACGAGCAGTACTTC. This encodes CASSEAGGSYEQYF.

This clonotype has only a few counts. The chain links TRBV7-2 to TRBJ2-5; D is unclear. The V and J ends lost 1 base and 3 bases respectively, with 0 bases between them. CDR1 and CDR2 from the germline V gene are SGHTA and FQGNSA. The CDR3 covers 11 residues. The DNA for the CDR3 is TGTACCAGCAGCTTAGAAGAGACCCAGTACTTC. It is translated as CTSSLEETQYF.

There are many counts of this clonotype. The V call is TRBV20-1, the J call TRBJ2-1; 7 bases are a match to TRBD2. Germline lookup yields CDR1 DFQATT and CDR2 SNEGSKA (reference sequence). The CDR3 runs to 14 residues. The trim removed 0 bases at V and 6 bases at J, leaving 5 bases unmatched. The CDR3 DNA reads as TGCAGTGCTAGAGAAGCGGGGCTGGGCAATGAGCAGTTCTTC. This codes for CSAREAGLGNEQFF.

This clonotype was counted many times. The chain combines TRBV4-2 with TRBJ2-7, with 7 nucleotides matching TRBD2. The V gene end was trimmed by 0 bases and the J gene end by 2 bases; junction bases not matched to a gene: 4. There are 15 residues in the CDR3. Germline V CDR1 and CDR2: LGHNA, YNFKEQ. The CDR3 nucleotides read TGTGCCAGCAGCCAAGAGGCTAGCGGACCCTACGAGCAGTACTTC. Amino acids: CASSQEASGPYEQYF.

This sequence joins TRBV10-3 and TRBJ2-7; 9 nucleotides match TRBD1. This CDR3 has 14 residues. V dropped 0 bases and J dropped 6; count of bases not matched to a gene: 3. The germline CDR1 and CDR2 sequences are ENHRY and SYGVKD. This CDR3 reads CAISESGTGPEQYF. For the CDR3, the DNA is TGTGCCATCAGTGAGTCGGGGACAGGGCCCGAGCAGTACTTC.

The V gene is TRBV6-1, the J gene TRBJ2-2, with a weak D call TRBD2 (6 bases). Germline V gene sequence: CDR1 MNHNS, CDR2 SASEGT. This CDR3 has 15 residues. V was cut by 6 bases and J by 3 bases, with 14 bases left in between. The CDR3 nucleotides read TGTGCCAGCAGCGGGGGAGCCCGCGACACCGGGGAGCTGTTTTTT. Its translation is CASSGGARDTGELFF.

This clonotype was detected only a few times. The V gene is TRBV10-2, the J gene TRBJ1-2; possible D gene TRBD1, 5 bases. Germline CDR1 reads WSHSY; CDR2 reads SAAADI. The CDR3 has 13 amino acids. V lost 0 bases to trimming and J lost 8 bases, with 10 bases between them. The CDR3 region has the DNA TGCGCCAGCAGTGAGTCGTCGGGGCGGGGCTACACCTTC. Its translation is CASSESSGRGYTF.

This clonotype was detected a few times. The chain joins TRBV7-3 to TRBJ2-6; 8 bases are shared with TRBD2. The V segment lost 3 bases and the J segment 3 bases; nucleotides outside the gene matches: 25. The germline CDR1 and CDR2 sequences are SGHTA and FQGTGA. This CDR3 is 23 amino acids long. CDR3 nucleotides: TGTGCCAGCAGCTTCTTTAAAGGCGGGAGGTACTACTTCTGCATGGTTGGGGCCAACGTCCTGACTTTC. This sequence encodes CASSFFKGGRYYFCMVGANVLTF.

J is TRBJ2-1 and V is TRBV5-1, with D unresolved. The V and J ends lost 2 bases and 7 bases respectively, with 13 bases between them. This CDR3 is built from 14 residues. Germline V CDR1 and CDR2: SGHRS, YFSETQ. Here the CDR3 DNA reads TGCGCCAGCAGCTTAATTCCGAGCGTAAATGAGCAGTTCTTC. Its translation is CASSLIPSVNEQFF.

This clonotype showed up many times. The chain employs TRBV2 and TRBJ1-1, with D maybe TRBD1 (5 bases). CDR1 is SNHLY and CDR2 is FYNNEI in the germline V gene. CDR3 length: 14 residues. V lost 6 bases, J lost 0 bases, and 11 bases lay in between. The DNA of the CDR3 is TGTGCCAGCAGCCCGGGACCGATGAACACTGAAGCTTTCTTT. Its translation: CASSPGPMNTEAFF.

This clonotype was seen many times. The chain links TRBV2 to TRBJ2-1, with TRBD2 matching over 10 bases. Trimming removed 7 bases from V and 7 bases from J; junction bases left unmatched: 7. The V gene's germline CDR1 is SNHLY and CDR2 FYNNEI. This CDR3 spans 14 amino acids. CDR3 in DNA: TGTGCCAGCAACCCGGGACTAGCGAGAAATGAGCAGTTCTTC. This codes for CASNPGLARNEQFF.

This sequence joins TRBV28 and TRBJ2-6; 10 nucleotides match TRBD1. The trim removed 10 bases at V and 1 base at J, leaving 4 bases unmatched. Germline CDR1 MDHEN, CDR2 SYDVKM. This CDR3 region has 15 residues. This chain's CDR3 is CATRTGGSGANVLTF. CDR3 nucleotides: TGTGCCACTCGGACAGGGGGGTCTGGGGCCAACGTCCTGACTTTC. The variable domain in full, with the rest retrieved from reference TRBV28 and TRBJ2-6, is DVKVTQSSRYLVKRTGEKVFLECVQDMDHENMFWYRQDPGLGLRLIYFSYDVKMKEKGDIPEGYSVSREKKERFSLILESASTNQTSMYLCATRTGGSGANVLTFGAGSRLTVL.

This clonotype was counted many times. Written as DNA, the CDR3 is TGTGCCAGCAGTTTGTCCCTTCTTAAAATCATGAACACTGAAGCTTTCTTT. Protein: CASSLSLLKIMNTEAFF. The rearrangement links TRBV28 to TRBJ1-1; the D is unclear. The CDR3 has 17 residues. The ends were cut back, 3 bases at V and 0 bases at J, with 17 bases in the middle. The V gene's germline CDR1 is MDHEN and CDR2 SYDVKM.

The sample holds one count of this clonotype. The chain recombines TRBV29-1 with TRBJ1-1; D is undetermined. The germline gives CDR1 SQVTM, CDR2 ANQGSEA. CDR3 size: 16 residues. Trimming pared 4 bases from V and 3 bases from J, leaving 21 bases between. CDR3 coding DNA: TGCAGCGTTGTATCCGGGCAGGCGGGTCGGGACACTGAAGCTTTCTTT. Protein sequence: CSVVSGQAGRDTEAFF.

This clonotype has a handful of counts. This chain links TRBV19 with TRBJ1-2, with a weak D call TRBD1 (6 bases). The V end lost 4 bases, the J end lost 6 bases, and 18 bases lay between the germline ends. The CDR3 has 15 amino acids. Per the germline V gene, CDR1 is LNHDA and CDR2 is SQIVND (reference sequence). CDR3 loop: CASSNPGAKPHGYTF. Here the CDR3 DNA reads TGTGCCAGTAGTAATCCAGGGGCTAAACCCCATGGCTACACCTTC.

This chain links TRBV11-2 with TRBJ2-1, with 9 bases matching TRBD1. The CDR3 contains 13 residues. The V gene's germline CDR1 is SGHAT and CDR2 FQNNGV. With V trimmed by 3 bases and J by 10 bases, 4 bases remained unmatched. The DNA of the CDR3 is TGTGCCAGCAGCTTCGACAGGGGGGGAGAGCAGTTCTTC. Translated, it gives CASSFDRGGEQFF.

This clonotype came up many times. The gene calls are TRBV13 and TRBJ1-5, with D possibly being TRBD1 (5 bases). Looked up from germline, CDR1 is PRHDT and CDR2 is FYEKMQ (reference sequence). This CDR3 comprises 15 residues. V lost 3 bases and J lost 2, with 11 bases in between. CDR3 amino acids: CASSFSDSGNQPQHF. CDR3 DNA sequence: TGTGCCAGCAGCTTTTCAGACAGTGGCAATCAGCCCCAGCATTTT.

This clonotype has ten or more counts. CDR3 sequence reads: CASSLDLGTSYYEQYF. The CDR3 DNA reads TGTGCCAGCAGCTTAGATCTTGGGACTAGCTATTACGAGCAGTACTTC. V usage is TRBV11-2 and J usage is TRBJ2-7; 9 bases are a match to TRBD2. In germline, CDR1 is SGHAT, CDR2 FQNNGV. Germline trimming cut 0 bases from V and 4 bases from J; bases unmatched to any gene: 7. The CDR3 covers 16 residues.

This clonotype was seen many times. The V gene is TRBV12-3 or TRBV12-4, the J gene TRBJ2-3; 7 bases are shared with TRBD1. The CDR3 is 12 amino acids. V lost 6 bases and J lost 11; bases outside the gene matches: 8. This CDR3 is CASRPGQLLQYF. Written as DNA, the CDR3 is TGTGCCAGCAGACCGGGACAGCTATTGCAGTATTTT.